This T cell receptor beta chain was recovered during a study of blood T cell repertoires in COVID-19. For the study at large: Some COVID-19 samples were acute and others convalescent; all came from the United States, Italy and Spain. From T cells, B-cell-depleted T cells, or PBMCs came the material, which was cDNA or gDNA.

This clone showed up just a few times. Seattle's cohort entered during active infection and was followed longitudinally. Per the authors' pipeline: For nucleated cells, counts were estimated from reference gene primer amplification. Produced via immunoSEQ multiplex PCR; TCRdb's table is partial and in-frame only. The V and J calls and clone size come from that table; D and trimming were worked out from the DNA. The table has 150,000 to 200,000 clones, around 79% seen once; the top ten hold around 5.9%. The CDR3 is made up of 13 amino acids. Germline-derived CDR1 and CDR2 are SQVTM and ANQGSEA. V lost 5 bases, J lost 4 bases, and 12 bases lay in between.

V and J are TRBV29-1 and TRBJ1-5, with D possibly TRBD1 on 5 matching bases. Sequenced sample: peripheral blood. This receptor was taken from a woman aged 35 to 49 with COVID-19, enrolled during active disease. CDR3 sequence (DNA): TGCAGCGTTACTTTAGGGGTTAATCAGCCCCAGCATTTT. It encodes CSVTLGVNQPQHF.